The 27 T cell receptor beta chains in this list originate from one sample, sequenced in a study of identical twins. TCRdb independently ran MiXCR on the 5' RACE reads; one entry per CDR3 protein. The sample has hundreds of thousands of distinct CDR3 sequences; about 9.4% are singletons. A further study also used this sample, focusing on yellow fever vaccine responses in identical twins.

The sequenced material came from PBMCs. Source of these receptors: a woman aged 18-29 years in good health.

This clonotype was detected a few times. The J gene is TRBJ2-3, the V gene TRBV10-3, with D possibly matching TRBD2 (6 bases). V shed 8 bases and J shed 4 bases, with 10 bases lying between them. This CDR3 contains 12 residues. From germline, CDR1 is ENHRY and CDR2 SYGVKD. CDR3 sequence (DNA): TGTGCCATCCGCGGGGACGCAGATACGCAGTATTTT. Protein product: CAIRGDADTQYF.

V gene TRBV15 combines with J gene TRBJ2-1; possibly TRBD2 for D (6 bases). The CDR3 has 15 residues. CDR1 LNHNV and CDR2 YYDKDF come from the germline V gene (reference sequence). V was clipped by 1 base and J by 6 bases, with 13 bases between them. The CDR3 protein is CATSRGGAYSNEQFF. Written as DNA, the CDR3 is TGTGCCACCAGCAGAGGCGGGGCCTATAGCAATGAGCAGTTCTTC.

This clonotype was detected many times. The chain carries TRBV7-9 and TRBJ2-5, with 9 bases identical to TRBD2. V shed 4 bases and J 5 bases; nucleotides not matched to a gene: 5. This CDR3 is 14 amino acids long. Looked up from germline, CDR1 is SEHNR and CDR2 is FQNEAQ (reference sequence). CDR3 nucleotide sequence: TGTGCCAGCAGCTCCGGCGGGAGGGGGGAGACCCAGTACTTC. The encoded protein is CASSSGGRGETQYF.

CDR3 region: CASSLDYREETQYF. The CDR3 nucleotides are TGTGCCAGCAGCTTAGACTATAGGGAAGAGACCCAGTACTTC. The J gene is TRBJ2-5, the V gene TRBV7-2; D remains ambiguous. This CDR3 comprises 14 residues. The V end lost 1 base, the J end lost 3 bases, and 9 bases lay between the germline ends. The germline V gene has CDR1 SGHTA and CDR2 FQGNSA.

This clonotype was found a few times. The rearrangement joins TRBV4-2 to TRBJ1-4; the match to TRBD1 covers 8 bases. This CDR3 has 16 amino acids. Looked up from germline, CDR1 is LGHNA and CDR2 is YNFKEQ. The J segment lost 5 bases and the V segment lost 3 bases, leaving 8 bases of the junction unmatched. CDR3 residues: CASSHDPGGRNEKLFF. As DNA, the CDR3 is TGTGCCAGCAGCCATGACCCAGGGGGCCGCAATGAAAAACTGTTTTTT.

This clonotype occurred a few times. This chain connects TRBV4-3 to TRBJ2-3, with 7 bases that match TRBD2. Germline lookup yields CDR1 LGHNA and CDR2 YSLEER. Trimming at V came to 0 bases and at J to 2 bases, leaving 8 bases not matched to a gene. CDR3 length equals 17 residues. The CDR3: CASSQDISGLHTDTQYF. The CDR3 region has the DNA TGCGCCAGCAGCCAAGATATTAGCGGGCTCCACACAGATACGCAGTATTTT.

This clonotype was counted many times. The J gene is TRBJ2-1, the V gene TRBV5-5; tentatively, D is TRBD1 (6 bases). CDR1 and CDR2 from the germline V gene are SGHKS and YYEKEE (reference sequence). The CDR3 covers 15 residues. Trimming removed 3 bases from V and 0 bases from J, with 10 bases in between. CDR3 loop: CASSSDSLSYNEQFF. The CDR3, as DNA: TGTGCCAGCAGCTCGGACAGTCTCTCCTACAATGAGCAGTTCTTC.

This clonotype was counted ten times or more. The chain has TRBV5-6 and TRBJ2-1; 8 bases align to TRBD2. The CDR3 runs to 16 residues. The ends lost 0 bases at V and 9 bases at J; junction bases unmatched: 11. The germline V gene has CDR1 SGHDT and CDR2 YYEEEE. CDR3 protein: CASSLGPGLVKVEQFF. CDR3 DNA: TGTGCCAGCAGCTTGGGTCCGGGACTAGTCAAAGTTGAGCAGTTCTTC.

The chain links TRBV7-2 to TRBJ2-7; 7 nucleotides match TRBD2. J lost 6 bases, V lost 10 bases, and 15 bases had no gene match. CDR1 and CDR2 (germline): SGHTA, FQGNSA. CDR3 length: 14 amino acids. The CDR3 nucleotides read TGTGCCATCGTCGGGGGGATCATGGGCGGCGAGCAGTACTTC. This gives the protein CAIVGGIMGGEQYF.

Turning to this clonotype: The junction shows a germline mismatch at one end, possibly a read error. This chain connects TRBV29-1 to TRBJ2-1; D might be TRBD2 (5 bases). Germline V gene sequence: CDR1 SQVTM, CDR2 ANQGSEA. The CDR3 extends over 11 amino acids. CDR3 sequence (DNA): TGCAGCGTGGAGGAAGCTAGCTTGTTGGTCTTC. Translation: CSVEEASLLVF.

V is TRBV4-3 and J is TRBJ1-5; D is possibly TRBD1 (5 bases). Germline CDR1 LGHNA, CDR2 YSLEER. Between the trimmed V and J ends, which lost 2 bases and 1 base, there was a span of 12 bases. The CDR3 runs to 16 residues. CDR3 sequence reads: CASSQRTTRSNQPQHF. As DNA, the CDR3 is TGCGCCAGCAGCCAACGGACAACACGAAGCAATCAGCCCCAGCATTTT.

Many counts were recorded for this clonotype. This CDR3 is CASSLADLNEQFF. CDR3 bases: TGCGCCAGCAGCTTGGCCGACCTGAATGAGCAGTTCTTC. The rearrangement links TRBV5-1 to TRBJ2-1; D remains unclear. This CDR3 comprises 13 residues. In germline, CDR1 is SGHRS, CDR2 YFSETQ. Trimming removed 0 bases from V and 7 bases from J, with 8 bases in between.

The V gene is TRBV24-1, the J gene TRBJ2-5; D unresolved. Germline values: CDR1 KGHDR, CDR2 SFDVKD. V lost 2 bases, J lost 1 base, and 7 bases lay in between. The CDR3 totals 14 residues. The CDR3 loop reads CATSDSQIQETQYF. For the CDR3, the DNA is TGTGCCACCAGTGATTCCCAGATCCAAGAGACCCAGTACTTC.

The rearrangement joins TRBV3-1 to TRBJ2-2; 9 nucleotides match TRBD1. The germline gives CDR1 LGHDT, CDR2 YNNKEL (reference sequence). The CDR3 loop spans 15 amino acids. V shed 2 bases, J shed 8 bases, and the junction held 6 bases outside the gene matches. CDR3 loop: CASSQRDRADGELFF. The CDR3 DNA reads TGTGCCAGCAGCCAAAGGGACAGGGCGGATGGGGAGCTGTTTTTT.

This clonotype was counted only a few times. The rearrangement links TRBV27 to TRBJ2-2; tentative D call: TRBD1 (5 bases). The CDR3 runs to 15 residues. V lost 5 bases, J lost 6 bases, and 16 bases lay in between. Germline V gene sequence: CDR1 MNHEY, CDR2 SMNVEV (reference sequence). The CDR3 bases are TGTGCCAGCAGTGTATATCGGACAATCGCCGGGGAGCTGTTTTTT. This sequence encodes CASSVYRTIAGELFF.

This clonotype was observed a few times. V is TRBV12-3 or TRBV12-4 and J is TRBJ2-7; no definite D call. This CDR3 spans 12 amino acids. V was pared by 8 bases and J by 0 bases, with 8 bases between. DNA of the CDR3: TGTGCCAGCGGCCGGACCTCCTACGAGCAGTACTTC. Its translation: CASGRTSYEQYF.

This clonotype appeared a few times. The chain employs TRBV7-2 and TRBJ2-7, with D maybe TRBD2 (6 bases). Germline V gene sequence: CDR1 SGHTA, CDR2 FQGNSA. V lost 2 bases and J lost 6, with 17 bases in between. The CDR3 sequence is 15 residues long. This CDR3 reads CASSLMPGGIGEQYF. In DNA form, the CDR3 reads TGTGCCAGCAGCTTAATGCCCGGCGGGATCGGCGAGCAGTACTTC.

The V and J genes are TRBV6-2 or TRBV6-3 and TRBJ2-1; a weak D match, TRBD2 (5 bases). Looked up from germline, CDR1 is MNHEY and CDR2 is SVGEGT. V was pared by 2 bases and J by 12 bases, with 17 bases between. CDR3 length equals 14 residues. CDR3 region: CASSYRDQSVGQFF. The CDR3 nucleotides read TGTGCCAGCAGTTACCGGGATCAGAGCGTAGGGCAGTTCTTC.

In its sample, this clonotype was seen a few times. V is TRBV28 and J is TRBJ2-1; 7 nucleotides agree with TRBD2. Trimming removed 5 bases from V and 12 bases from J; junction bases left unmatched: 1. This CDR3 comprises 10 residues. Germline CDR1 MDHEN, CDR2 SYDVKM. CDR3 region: CASSASGQFF. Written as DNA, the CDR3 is TGTGCCAGCAGTGCTAGCGGGCAGTTCTTC.

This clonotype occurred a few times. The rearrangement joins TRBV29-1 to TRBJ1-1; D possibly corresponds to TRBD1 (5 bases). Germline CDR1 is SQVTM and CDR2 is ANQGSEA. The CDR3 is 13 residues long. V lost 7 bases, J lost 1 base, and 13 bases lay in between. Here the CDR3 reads CSALRDGNTEAFF. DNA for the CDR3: TGCAGCGCTCTCAGGGACGGGAACACTGAAGCTTTCTTT.

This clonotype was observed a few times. This chain's CDR3 is CSGTYTGDLEQFF. The CDR3 DNA is TGCAGCGGAACATATACAGGGGACCTCGAGCAGTTCTTC. The chain uses TRBV29-1 and TRBJ2-1; 7 bases align to TRBD1. Germline assignment: CDR1 SQVTM and CDR2 ANQGSEA. The CDR3 has 13 residues. With V trimmed by 7 bases and J by 10 bases, 13 bases remained unmatched.

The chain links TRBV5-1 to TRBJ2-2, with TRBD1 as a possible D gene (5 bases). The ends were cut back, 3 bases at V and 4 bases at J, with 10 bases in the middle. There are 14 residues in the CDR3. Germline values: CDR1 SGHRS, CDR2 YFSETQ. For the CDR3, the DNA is TGCGCCAGCAGCTGGCAGGGTGGCACCGGGGAGCTGTTTTTT. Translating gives CASSWQGGTGELFF.

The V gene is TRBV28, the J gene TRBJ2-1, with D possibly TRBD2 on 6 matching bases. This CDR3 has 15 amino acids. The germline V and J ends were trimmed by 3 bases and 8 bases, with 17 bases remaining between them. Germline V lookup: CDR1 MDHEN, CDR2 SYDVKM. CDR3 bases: TGTGCCAGCAGTTTTTCCTCAAGGCGGGGATATGAGCAGTTCTTC. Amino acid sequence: CASSFSSRRGYEQFF.

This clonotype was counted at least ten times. The CDR3 DNA is TGTGCCAGCAGTTCTGGAGAGCAGTTCTTC. This gives the protein CASSSGEQFF. The rearrangement joins TRBV28 to TRBJ2-1; D ambiguous. Deletions cut 4 bases from V and 10 bases from J, with 5 bases between. From germline, CDR1 is MDHEN and CDR2 SYDVKM. There are 10 residues in the CDR3.

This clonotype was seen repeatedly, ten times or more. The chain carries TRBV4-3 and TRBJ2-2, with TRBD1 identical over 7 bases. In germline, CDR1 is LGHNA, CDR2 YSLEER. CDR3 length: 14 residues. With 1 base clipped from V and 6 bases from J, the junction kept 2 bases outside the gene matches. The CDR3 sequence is CASSQVQGPGELFF. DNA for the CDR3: TGCGCCAGCAGCCAAGTACAGGGGCCCGGGGAGCTGTTTTTT.

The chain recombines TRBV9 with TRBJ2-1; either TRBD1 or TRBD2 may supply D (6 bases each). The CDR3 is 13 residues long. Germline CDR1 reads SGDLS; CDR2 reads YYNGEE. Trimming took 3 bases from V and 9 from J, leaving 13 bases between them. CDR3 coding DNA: TGTGCCAGCAGCGGGGGGGCAGCCAGTGAGCAGTTCTTC. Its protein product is CASSGGAASEQFF.

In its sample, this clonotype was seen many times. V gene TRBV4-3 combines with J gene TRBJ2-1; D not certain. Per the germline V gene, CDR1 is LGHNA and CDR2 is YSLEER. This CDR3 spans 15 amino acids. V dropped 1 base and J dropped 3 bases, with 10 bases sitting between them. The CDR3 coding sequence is TGCGCCAGCAGCCAAGGGAGACCCAACTACAATGAGCAGTTCTTC. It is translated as CASSQGRPNYNEQFF.